This TCR beta chain originates from a study of glioma-infiltrating T cells after dendritic cell vaccination. For the study at large: Dendritic cells derived from monocytes and pulsed with autologous tumor lysate formed the vaccine.

About this clone: Antigen specificity is unknown.

Amplification used 60 V beta primers and 13 J beta primers. The repertoire was sequenced with immunoSEQ multiplex PCR; TCRdb's copy has only in-frame clones and lacks some. Of about 67,000 clones detected, roughly 79% appear once; the ten largest clones hold approximately 7.9%. General study findings and limits: Only a small number of patients had complete blood and tumor samples.

CDR3 length: 16 residues. Trimming took 2 bases from V and 5 from J; bases not matched to a gene: 7. The germline V gene has CDR1 SGHRS and CDR2 YFSETQ. The V call is TRBV5-1, the J call TRBJ2-5; 12 bases are a match to TRBD2. The sample was blood, taken before dendritic cell vaccination. The sequence came from a human donor with glioblastoma. CDR3 protein: CASSFSSGGVAETQYF. As DNA, the CDR3 is TGCGCCAGCAGCTTCTCTAGCGGGGGGGTTGCGGAGACCCAGTACTTC.